The present entry profiles one TCR beta chain with its context. This table comes from immunoSEQ multiplex PCR, and its TCRdb copy is limited to in-frame clones, with some not included. Of 250,000 to 350,000 clones in the sample, over 75% are singletons; the top ten hold roughly 2.3%. This entry comes from a study of blood T cell repertoires in COVID-19. Study details: Samples representing acute and convalescent COVID-19 were sourced from the United States, Italy and Spain. From T cells, B-cell-depleted T cells, or PBMCs came the material, which was cDNA or gDNA.

Recovered Cohort 3 donors showed two negative PCRs, clearance, or symptom resolution. J was trimmed by 3 bases and V by 0 bases; bases with no gene match: 2. This CDR3 is built from 14 residues. Germline V lookup: CDR1 SGHNT, CDR2 YYREEE (reference sequence). The chain couples TRBV5-4 to TRBJ1-1; 7 positions agree with TRBD1. This clonotype originated in a woman younger than 35 who had recovered from COVID-19. Sequences were obtained from PBMCs or T cells enriched from blood (not recorded which). The CDR3 DNA is TGTGCCAGCAGCTTGGAGGGGGCGGACACTGAAGCTTTCTTT. As protein: CASSLEGADTEAFF.